These 6 T cell receptor beta chains share one sample of origin, sequenced in a study of graft-versus-host responses after intestinal transplantation. Data came from immunoSEQ multiplex PCR; TCRdb stores just in-frame clones and leaves some out. The data show about 86,000 clones, about 88% seen once. The antigens of these receptors remain unknown. The starting material was unstimulated CD4+ T cells sorted from spleen or lymph node cells, obtained before transplant. The receptor set was obtained from a human donor who was the organ donor for an intestinal transplant.

Only a few counts were recorded for this clone. CDR3 DNA: TGTGCCAGCAGTCCGCGAGGAGGGAACACTGAAGCTTTCTTT. Its translation: CASSPRGGNTEAFF. The chain couples TRBV6-5 to TRBJ1-1, with unresolved D. The CDR3 is made up of 14 amino acids. V was pared by 5 bases and J by 1 base, with 11 bases between. Germline V gives CDR1 MNHEY, CDR2 SVGAGI.

This clone was seen once. V usage is TRBV12-5 and J usage is TRBJ1-2; maybe TRBD1 (6 bases). The V end was cut by 5 bases, the J end by 4 bases, with 17 bases between. The CDR3 length is 15 residues. Germline CDR1 is LGHNT and CDR2 is FRNRAP. CDR3 amino acids: CASGQGSFLGYGYTF. CDR3 sequence (DNA): TGTGCTAGTGGTCAGGGGAGCTTCTTAGGCTATGGCTACACCTTC.

This clone was recorded once. The V call is TRBV10-3, the J call TRBJ2-3; D remains ambiguous. CDR3 length equals 14 residues. Looked up from germline, CDR1 is ENHRY and CDR2 is SYGVKD. V was shortened by 3 bases and J by 3 bases, with 10 bases between the two germline ends. CDR3 loop: CAISEVPRTDTQYF. DNA for the CDR3: TGTGCCATCAGTGAAGTCCCTAGAACAGATACGCAGTATTTT.

As DNA, the CDR3 is TGTGCCAGCAGCGTAAGGGCGGGAGAGTTCCCCCCCTCCTACAATGAGCAGTTCTTC. This encodes CASSVRAGEFPPSYNEQFF. This chain connects TRBV9 to TRBJ2-1; 7 bases align to TRBD2. CDR1 and CDR2 from the germline V gene are SGDLS and YYNGEE. V lost 1 base to trimming and J lost 0 bases; unmatched junction nucleotides: 13. The length of the CDR3 is 19 residues.

This clone was seen a few times. This chain links TRBV30 with TRBJ1-6, with D maybe TRBD1 (6 bases). V lost 2 bases and J 6 bases, leaving 11 bases between the germline ends. Germline-derived CDR1 and CDR2 are GTSNPN and SVGIG (reference sequence). This CDR3 is 14 amino acids long. In DNA, the CDR3 is TGTGCCTGGAGTCAGGGGTTAGGTAATTCACCCCTCCACTTT. It yields the protein CAWSQGLGNSPLHF.

In DNA, the CDR3 is TGTGCCAGAAACCCATCCACTAGCGGGAGACGTTCGGATACGCAGTATTTT. Translating gives CARNPSTSGRRSDTQYF. This chain links TRBV21-1 with TRBJ2-3; the table's D gene call, TRBD2, was not cross checked with the DNA. TRBV21-1 is a recognized pseudogene. The CDR3 length is 17 residues.